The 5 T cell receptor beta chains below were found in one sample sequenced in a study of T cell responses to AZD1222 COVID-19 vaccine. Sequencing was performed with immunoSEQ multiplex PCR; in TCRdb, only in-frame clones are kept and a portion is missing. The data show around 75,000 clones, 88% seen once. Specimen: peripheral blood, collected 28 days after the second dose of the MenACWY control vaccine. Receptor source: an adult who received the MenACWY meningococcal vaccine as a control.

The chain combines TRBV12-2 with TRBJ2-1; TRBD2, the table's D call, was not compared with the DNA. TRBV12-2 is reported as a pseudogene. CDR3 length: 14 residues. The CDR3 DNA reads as TGTGCAAGTCGCTCCCTCCAGAGCGGAGATGAGCAGTTCTTC. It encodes CASRSLQSGDEQFF.

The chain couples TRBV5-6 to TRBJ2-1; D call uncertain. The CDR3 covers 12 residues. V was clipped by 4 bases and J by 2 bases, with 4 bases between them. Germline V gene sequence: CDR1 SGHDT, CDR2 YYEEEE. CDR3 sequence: CASSRPYNEQFF. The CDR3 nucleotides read TGTGCCAGCAGCCGACCCTACAATGAGCAGTTCTTC.

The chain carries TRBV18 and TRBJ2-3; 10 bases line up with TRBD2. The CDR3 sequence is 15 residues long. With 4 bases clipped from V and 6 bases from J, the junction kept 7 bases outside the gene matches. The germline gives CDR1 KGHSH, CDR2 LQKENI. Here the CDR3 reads CASSRGLAVGDTQYF. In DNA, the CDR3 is TGTGCCAGCTCACGAGGACTAGCGGTGGGGGATACGCAGTATTTT.

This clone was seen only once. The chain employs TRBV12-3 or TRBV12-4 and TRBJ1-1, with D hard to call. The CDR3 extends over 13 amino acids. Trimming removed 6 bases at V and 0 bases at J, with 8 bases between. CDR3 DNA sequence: TGTGCCAGCAGCCGGGAGCTGAACACTGAAGCTTTCTTT. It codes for CASSRELNTEAFF.

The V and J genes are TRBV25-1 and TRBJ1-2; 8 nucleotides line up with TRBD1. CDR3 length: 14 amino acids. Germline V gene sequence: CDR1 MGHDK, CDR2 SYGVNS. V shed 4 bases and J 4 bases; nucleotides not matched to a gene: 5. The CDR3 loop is CASSADREVYGYTF. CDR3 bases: TGTGCCAGCAGTGCGGACAGGGAAGTCTATGGCTACACCTTC.